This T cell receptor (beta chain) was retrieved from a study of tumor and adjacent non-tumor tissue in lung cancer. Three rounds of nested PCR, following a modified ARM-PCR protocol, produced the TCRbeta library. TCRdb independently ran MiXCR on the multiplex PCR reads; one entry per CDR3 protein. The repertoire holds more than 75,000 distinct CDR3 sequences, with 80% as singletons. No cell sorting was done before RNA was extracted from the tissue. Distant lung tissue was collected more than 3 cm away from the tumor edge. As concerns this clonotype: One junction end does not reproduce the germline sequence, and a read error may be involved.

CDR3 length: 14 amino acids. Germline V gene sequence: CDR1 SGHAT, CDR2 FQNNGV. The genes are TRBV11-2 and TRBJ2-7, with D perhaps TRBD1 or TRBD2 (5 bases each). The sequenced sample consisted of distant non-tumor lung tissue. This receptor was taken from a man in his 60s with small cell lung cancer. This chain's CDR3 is CASSLNQGPNERYF. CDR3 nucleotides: TGTGCCAGCAGCTTGAACCAGGGACCTAACGAGCGGTACTTC.